This T cell receptor (beta chain) appears in the sequencing data of a study of blood T cell repertoires in COVID-19. Sequenced by immunoSEQ multiplex PCR; TCRdb stores in-frame clones only, minus some. The sample carries 200,000 to 250,000 clones, about 86% recorded once. Trimming pared 1 base from V and 4 bases from J, leaving 7 bases between. CDR1 and CDR2 (germline): SEHNR, FQNEAQ (reference sequence). The CDR3 has 13 amino acids. The sequencing sample was made of peripheral blood. The clonotype originates from a man aged 60 to 69 who had recovered from COVID-19. The J gene is TRBJ1-1, the V gene TRBV7-9, with TRBD1 as a possible D gene (5 bases). CDR3 bases: TGTGCCAGCAGCTTAGGACAGACCACTGAAGCTTTCTTT. Its translation is CASSLGQTTEAFF.